One and the same sample provided the 32 T cell receptor beta chains below, sequenced in a study of blood T cell repertoires in COVID-19. Profiling relied on immunoSEQ multiplex PCR, and the TCRdb table lists in-frame clones only, not all of them. The sample consists of about 190,000 clones, roughly 84% of them appearing once. The sample was peripheral blood. The receptors originated from a woman aged 80 or over with active or convalescent COVID-19.

The chain links TRBV5-1 to TRBJ2-5; no firm D call. Germline assignment: CDR1 SGHRS and CDR2 YFSETQ. V was clipped by 0 bases and J by 3 bases, with 6 bases between them. The length of the CDR3 is 13 residues. CDR3: CASSLGVEETQYF. The CDR3 coding sequence is TGCGCCAGCAGCTTGGGAGTGGAAGAGACCCAGTACTTC. The entire variable domain, with the rest obtained from reference TRBV5-1 and TRBJ2-5, is as follows: KAGVTQTPRYLIKTRGQQVTLSCSPISGHRSVSWYQQTPGQGLQFLFEYFSETQRNKGNFPGRFSGRQFSNSRSEMNVSTLELGDSALYLCASSLGVEETQYFGPGTRLLVL.

This clone showed up just once. The rearrangement uses TRBV19 and TRBJ2-7; 8 nucleotides align to TRBD2. In germline, CDR1 is LNHDA, CDR2 SQIVND (reference sequence). Trimming cost V 4 bases and J 4 bases; bases outside gene matches: 9. This CDR3 region has 15 residues. The CDR3 loop is CASSTGSGRAYEQYF. In nucleotides, the CDR3 is TGTGCCAGTAGTACGGGGAGCGGGAGAGCGTACGAGCAGTACTTC.

The chain uses TRBV5-1 and TRBJ2-1; TRBD2 aligns across 15 bases. CDR1 and CDR2 from the germline V gene are SGHRS and YFSETQ. This CDR3 has 18 amino acids. The V and J ends lost 4 bases and 0 bases, in that order; junction bases with no gene match: 5. DNA for the CDR3: TGCGCCAGCAGCACCGGACTAGCGGGGGGGAGCTCCTACAATGAGCAGTTCTTC. Encoded protein: CASSTGLAGGSSYNEQFF. The full variable domain, its missing parts supplied by reference TRBV5-1 and TRBJ2-1, is KAGVTQTPRYLIKTRGQQVTLSCSPISGHRSVSWYQQTPGQGLQFLFEYFSETQRNKGNFPGRFSGRQFSNSRSEMNVSTLELGDSALYLCASSTGLAGGSSYNEQFFGPGTRLTVL.

The count of this clone is one. J is TRBJ1-1 and V is TRBV5-4, with D perhaps TRBD1 (5 bases). Trimming left V 3 bases short and J 2 bases short, with 11 bases between. Per the germline V gene, CDR1 is SGHNT and CDR2 is YYREEE (reference sequence). The CDR3 runs to 14 residues. CDR3 loop: CASSWTTANTEAFF. DNA of the CDR3: TGTGCCAGCAGCTGGACGACAGCTAACACTGAAGCTTTCTTT.

V and J are TRBV28 and TRBJ1-5, with a tentative D call TRBD1 (6 bases). V lost 5 bases and J 4 bases, leaving 27 bases between the germline ends. There are 19 residues in the CDR3. Germline lookup yields CDR1 MDHEN and CDR2 SYDVKM. CDR3 sequence (DNA): TGTGCCAGCAGTCCACGCCGATGGACAGAGGGGGAAAGAAATCAGCCCCAGCATTTT. Translation gives CASSPRRWTEGERNQPQHF. Supplemented by reference TRBV28 and TRBJ1-5, the full variable domain reads DVKVTQSSRYLVKRTGEKVFLECVQDMDHENMFWYRQDPGLGLRLIYFSYDVKMKEKGDIPEGYSVSREKKERFSLILESASTNQTSMYLCASSPRRWTEGERNQPQHFGDGTRLSIL.

The rearrangement joins TRBV7-3 to TRBJ2-1, with 14 nucleotides matching TRBD2. This CDR3 has 19 amino acids. Germline V gene lookup returns CDR1 SGHTA and CDR2 FQGTGA. The junction had 8 bases not matched to a gene; V was cut back by 4 bases and J by 0 bases. The CDR3: CASSSRTSGRPSSYNEQFF. CDR3 DNA sequence: TGTGCCAGCAGCTCCCGGACTAGCGGGAGGCCAAGCTCCTACAATGAGCAGTTCTTC.

This sequence joins TRBV3-1 (or the pseudogene TRBV3-2) and TRBJ1-2; a possible D gene is TRBD1 (5 bases). CDR3 size: 17 residues. V lost 0 bases to trimming and J lost 4 bases, with 18 bases between them. CDR1 is LGHDT and CDR2 is YNNKEL in the germline V gene (reference sequence). The CDR3 DNA is TGTGCCAGCAGCCAAGATTTCGGGCCAGGAGGGGCCTATGGCTACACCTTC. Encoded protein: CASSQDFGPGGAYGYTF.

The J gene is TRBJ1-1, the V gene TRBV5-1, with TRBD1 as a possible D gene (5 bases). With 4 bases removed from V and 4 bases from J, the gap between germline ends came to 17 bases. CDR3 length equals 15 residues. Germline V gene lookup returns CDR1 SGHRS and CDR2 YFSETQ. This CDR3 reads CASSLGPHGGTEAFF. CDR3 coding DNA: TGCGCCAGCAGCCTCGGCCCCCACGGGGGCACTGAAGCTTTCTTT.

To note about this clone: A much more abundant neighbour one base away suggests this may be a read error. The chain is built from TRBV5-4 and TRBJ2-2, with 7 bases aligning to TRBD1. Germline values: CDR1 SGHNT, CDR2 YYREEE (reference sequence). Germline trimming cut 4 bases from V and 0 bases from J; bases unmatched to any gene: 3. The CDR3 spans 15 residues. CDR3 protein: CASSPGTANTGELFF. The CDR3 DNA is TGTGCCAGCAGCCCCGGGACAGCGAACACCGGGGAGCTGTTTTTT.

This clone was seen just once. The chain combines TRBV6-6 with TRBJ1-3; perhaps TRBD1 as D (5 bases). CDR3 length: 15 residues. Germline V gene lookup returns CDR1 MNHNY and CDR2 SVGAGI (reference sequence). With 2 bases removed from V and 2 bases from J, the gap between germline ends came to 10 bases. CDR3 in amino acids: CASSYRGRPGNTIYF. The CDR3 nucleotides are TGTGCCAGCAGTTACAGGGGCAGACCTGGAAACACCATATATTTT.

The CDR3 region is CASSLDFGQPQHF. CDR3 nucleotides: TGTGCCAGCAGCTTGGACTTTGGTCAGCCCCAGCATTTT. V is TRBV5-5 and J is TRBJ1-5; D is uncertain. Germline V gives CDR1 SGHKS, CDR2 YYEKEE (reference sequence). V dropped 0 bases and J dropped 6 bases, with 7 bases sitting between them. The CDR3 covers 13 residues.

DNA of the CDR3: TGTGCCAGCCACAATAGGGAGTTGTTGAACACTGAAGCTTTCTTT. Translated: CASHNRELLNTEAFF. The genes are TRBV3-1 (or the pseudogene TRBV3-2) and TRBJ1-1; no clear D. Trimming took 8 bases from V and 0 from J, leaving 16 bases between them. CDR1 is LGHDT and CDR2 is YNNKEL in the germline V gene (reference sequence). There are 15 residues in the CDR3.

This clone was detected only a few times. V usage is TRBV29-1 and J usage is TRBJ1-4; the D gene is possibly TRBD1 (6 bases). Trimming took 6 bases from V and 5 from J, leaving 13 bases between them. CDR3 length: 13 residues. Germline V gene sequence: CDR1 SQVTM, CDR2 ANQGSEA. The CDR3 protein is CSVLQGANEKLFF. The CDR3 DNA follows: TGCAGCGTGCTACAGGGAGCCAATGAAAAACTGTTTTTT.

The CDR3 region has the DNA TGTGCCAGCAGCTCGGCAGGGGGCTCCTATAATTCACCCCTCCACTTT. Translated, it gives CASSSAGGSYNSPLHF. This rearrangement joins TRBV5-5 to TRBJ1-6; 7 bases align to TRBD1. There are 16 residues in the CDR3. Germline lookup yields CDR1 SGHKS and CDR2 YYEKEE (reference sequence). With V trimmed by 3 bases and J by 0 bases, 3 bases remained unmatched.

The chain employs TRBV9 and TRBJ1-6; a weak D match, TRBD1 (6 bases). V lost 4 bases, J lost 9 bases, and 17 bases lay in between. Germline-derived CDR1 and CDR2 are SGDLS and YYNGEE. The CDR3 is 15 amino acids. CDR3 DNA sequence: TGTGCCAGCAGCCAAAGGTATCAGACAGGTTCACCCCTCCACTTT. The encoded protein is CASSQRYQTGSPLHF.

V and J are TRBV5-1 and TRBJ2-4; TRBD2 matches at 14 bases. The germline gives CDR1 SGHRS, CDR2 YFSETQ. The trim removed 4 bases at V and 8 bases at J, leaving 20 bases unmatched. This CDR3 has 20 amino acids. The CDR3 reads CASSMRPIGTSGRQNDIQYF. CDR3 DNA: TGCGCCAGCAGCATGCGGCCGATTGGGACTAGCGGGAGACAGAATGACATTCAGTACTTC. Full variable domain (missing parts from reference TRBV5-1 and TRBJ2-4): KAGVTQTPRYLIKTRGQQVTLSCSPISGHRSVSWYQQTPGQGLQFLFEYFSETQRNKGNFPGRFSGRQFSNSRSEMNVSTLELGDSALYLCASSMRPIGTSGRQNDIQYFGAGTRLSVL.

This sequence joins TRBV5-1 and TRBJ2-7; perhaps TRBD1 as D (5 bases). Germline V gene data show CDR1 as SGHRS and CDR2 as YFSETQ. Trimming stripped 2 bases from V and 3 bases from J, with 12 bases between. The CDR3 spans 14 residues. CDR3 sequence: CASSFDRADYEQYF. The CDR3, as DNA: TGCGCCAGCAGCTTTGACAGAGCAGACTACGAGCAGTACTTC.

The CDR3 DNA reads TGTGCCAGCAGTGGGGTTTTTAGCGGGAGGACAGATACGCAGTATTTT. It yields the protein CASSGVFSGRTDTQYF. The rearrangement links TRBV6-1 to TRBJ2-3, with TRBD2 matching 10 bases. V lost 4 bases, J lost 3 bases, and 7 bases stayed unmatched. The length of the CDR3 is 16 residues. CDR1 is MNHNS, CDR2 SASEGT, per germline.

The chain links TRBV21-1 to TRBJ2-3; TRBD2 reflects the table's D call only, with no check against the DNA. TRBV21-1 is flagged as a pseudogene. The CDR3 is 18 amino acids. The CDR3 reads CASSKSGSGSPSTDTQYF. DNA for the CDR3: TGTGCCAGCAGCAAAAGTGGTAGCGGGAGCCCGAGCACAGATACGCAGTATTTT.

The chain links TRBV29-1 to TRBJ2-3; no definite D call. V lost 2 bases to trimming and J lost 2 bases, with 8 bases between them. Germline V gene data show CDR1 as SQVTM and CDR2 as ANQGSEA. The CDR3 extends over 13 amino acids. The CDR3, as DNA: TGCAGCGTTGAATCCGGGTCCACAGATACGCAGTATTTT. It is translated as CSVESGSTDTQYF.

V is TRBV7-2 and J is TRBJ1-2; D ambiguous. Germline V CDR1 and CDR2: SGHTA, FQGNSA. The CDR3 has 13 amino acids. Trimming took off 5 bases at V and 2 bases at J, with 9 bases between the two ends. Here the CDR3 DNA reads TGTGCCAGCAGCCGACTTAGGAACTATGGCTACACCTTC. It encodes CASSRLRNYGYTF.

Comments on this clone: The sample has other DNA sequences that encode this CDR3 too. This rearrangement joins TRBV9 to TRBJ2-2; 10 nucleotides line up with TRBD2. With V trimmed by 0 bases and J by 5 bases, 4 bases remained unmatched. Germline V gene lookup returns CDR1 SGDLS and CDR2 YYNGEE. The CDR3 has 16 amino acids. The CDR3 region is CASSVGLAGVTGELFF. CDR3 nucleotides: TGTGCCAGCAGCGTAGGGCTAGCGGGAGTAACCGGGGAGCTGTTTTTT.

This clone was found once. The chain joins TRBV5-1 to TRBJ2-1; 9 bases match TRBD2. Germline loops: CDR1 SGHRS, CDR2 YFSETQ. This CDR3 contains 19 residues. J gave up 7 bases and V 1 base, and 18 bases lay outside the gene matches. The CDR3 DNA sequence: TGCGCCAGCAGCTTGTTGTCCGGACGACGACTAGCGGCTCTAAATGAGCAGTTCTTC. Its protein is CASSLLSGRRLAALNEQFF.

The CDR3 DNA follows: TGTGCCAGCAGGAGGGACAGAGACACCGGGGAGCTGTTTTTT. Encoded protein: CASRRDRDTGELFF. The V call is TRBV6-5, the J call TRBJ2-2, with TRBD1 identical over 7 bases. Germline CDR1 is MNHEY and CDR2 is SVGAGI. The CDR3 has 14 residues. The V segment lost 6 bases and the J segment 3 bases; nucleotides outside the gene matches: 4.

The chain couples TRBV27 to TRBJ1-5, with D unresolved. The CDR3 sequence is 14 residues long. V was cut by 3 bases and J by 5 bases, with 11 bases left in between. CDR1 is MNHEY and CDR2 is SMNVEV in the germline V gene (reference sequence). The CDR3, as DNA: TGTGCCAGCAGTTTTTCCGGGTTCGATCAGCCCCAGCATTTT. Translation gives CASSFSGFDQPQHF.

The chain has TRBV5-1 and TRBJ2-7; 9 bases agree with TRBD1. The V gene's germline CDR1 is SGHRS and CDR2 YFSETQ. This CDR3 is 14 amino acids long. Germline trimming cut 1 base from V and 6 bases from J; bases unmatched to any gene: 5. Here the CDR3 reads CASSLNTGGLEQYF. CDR3 in DNA: TGCGCCAGCAGCTTGAACACAGGGGGCCTCGAGCAGTACTTC.

The chain is built from TRBV29-1 and TRBJ1-4, with D tentatively TRBD1 (6 bases). This CDR3 region has 13 residues. The germline CDR1 and CDR2 sequences are SQVTM and ANQGSEA. Trimming left V 4 bases short and J 8 bases short, with 14 bases between. This chain's CDR3 is CSVARGRREKLFF. In nucleotides, the CDR3 is TGCAGCGTTGCCAGGGGTAGAAGAGAAAAACTGTTTTTT.

V gene TRBV2 combines with J gene TRBJ1-2; possible D gene TRBD1, 5 bases. Between the trimmed V and J ends, which lost 7 bases and 0 bases, there was a span of 15 bases. Germline CDR1 and CDR2: SNHLY and FYNNEI. This CDR3 region has 15 residues. CDR3 amino acids: CASTPTEFTNYGYTF. For the CDR3, the DNA is TGTGCCAGCACCCCGACAGAATTCACTAACTATGGCTACACCTTC.

The rearrangement joins TRBV5-4 to TRBJ1-6; D unresolved. Trimming took 3 bases from V and 0 from J, leaving 7 bases between them. This CDR3 spans 15 amino acids. The germline V gene has CDR1 SGHNT and CDR2 YYREEE (reference sequence). The CDR3 sequence: CASSSASSYNSPLHF. The CDR3 DNA is TGTGCCAGCAGCTCAGCTAGCTCCTATAATTCACCCCTCCACTTT.

The chain recombines TRBV5-1 with TRBJ1-3; possibly TRBD1 for D (5 bases). Germline assignment: CDR1 SGHRS and CDR2 YFSETQ. The CDR3 is made up of 14 amino acids. Trimming removed 4 bases at V and 8 bases at J, with 16 bases between. CDR3 in DNA: TGCGCCAGCAGCGGAGGGGTCCCCCTGGACACCATATATTTT. It specifies CASSGGVPLDTIYF. The full variable domain, completed using reference TRBV5-1 and TRBJ1-3, is KAGVTQTPRYLIKTRGQQVTLSCSPISGHRSVSWYQQTPGQGLQFLFEYFSETQRNKGNFPGRFSGRQFSNSRSEMNVSTLELGDSALYLCASSGGVPLDTIYFGEGSWLTVV.

The chain carries TRBV5-1 and TRBJ2-7, with a weak D call TRBD1 (5 bases). The germline gives CDR1 SGHRS, CDR2 YFSETQ. The CDR3 is 13 residues long. Trimming cost V 4 bases and J 5 bases, with 13 bases left between them. The CDR3 reads CASSRTTGDEQYF. CDR3 sequence (DNA): TGCGCCAGCAGCCGTACCACAGGTGACGAGCAGTACTTC.

This sequence joins TRBV5-5 and TRBJ1-4; TRBD1 is a possible D gene (5 bases). V gave up 5 bases and J gave up 4 bases, with 15 bases separating them. Germline CDR1 SGHKS, CDR2 YYEKEE (reference sequence). The CDR3 runs to 15 residues. The CDR3 reads CASRDMGGNNEKLFF. The CDR3 region has the DNA TGTGCCAGCAGGGACATGGGGGGTAATAATGAAAAACTGTTTTTT.